These T cell receptor beta chains were read from a single sample in a study of blood T cell repertoires in COVID-19. Generated by immunoSEQ multiplex PCR, the TCRdb table keeps only in-frame clones and is missing some. The profile covers roughly 300,000 clones, with 80% to 90% appearing a single time and around 8% taken by the ten largest. Material for sequencing was peripheral blood. The receptor set was obtained from a woman in her forties or fifties who had recovered from COVID-19. Each CDR3 is given with its conserved first and last residue. The D gene is left open where the match is weak. Size is stated for part of the rows, as once, few or many counts, or as a class when the clone is expanded.

D,size,V,J,DNA,CDR3
.,.,TRBV27,TRBJ2-7,TGTGCCAGCAGTTTAGCCCCCGAGGGAGGCCCATACGAGCAGTACTTC,CASSLAPEGGPYEQYF
.,.,TRBV27,TRBJ2-1,TGTGCCAGCAGCACCGGACAGCCAAGCATCTATGAGCAGTTCTTC,CASSTGQPSIYEQFF
TRBD1,few,TRBV27,TRBJ1-5,TGTGCCAGCAGTTTATCGCGAGGCCAGGGGGGGCCCCAGCATTTT,CASSLSRGQGGPQHF
TRBD1,.,TRBV11-2,TRBJ1-6,TGTGCCAGCAGCATCTTCAGGGGGGAAAATTCACCCCTCCACTTT,CASSIFRGENSPLHF
.,.,TRBV2,TRBJ1-2,TGTGCCAGCAGGGGAGAGGGGGATGGCTACACCTTC,CASRGEGDGYTF
.,.,TRBV5-8,TRBJ2-7,TGTGCCAGCAGCTCTTACTACGAGCAGTACTTC,CASSSYYEQYF
.,once,TRBV24-1,TRBJ2-1,TGTGCCACCAGTGACACTGACTGGGTACCTTTCAATGAGCAGTTCTTC,CATSDTDWVPFNEQFF
.,.,TRBV12-3/TRBV12-4,TRBJ2-1,TGTGCCAGCAGTTTAAGGGGGTCAGGTGAGCAGTTCTTC,CASSLRGSGEQFF
TRBD1,.,TRBV28,TRBJ1-1,TGTGCCAGCAGCCAACCGGGACAGGGGGCTGAAGCTTTCTTT,CASSQPGQGAEAFF
.,.,TRBV5-1,TRBJ1-1,TGCGCCAGCCTCAGGGGCACTGAAGCTTTCTTT,CASLRGTEAFF
.,few,TRBV9,TRBJ1-1,TGTGCCAGCAGCGTAAGCCTAGGAACGGAAGCTTTCTTT,CASSVSLGTEAFF
.,.,TRBV5-6,TRBJ2-7,TGTGCCAGGGGGAGGTACGAGCAGTACTTC,CARGRYEQYF
TRBD2,.,TRBV7-2,TRBJ2-5,TGTGCCAGCAGCTTCATAGCGGGAGGAGCGGAGACCCAGTACTTC,CASSFIAGGAETQYF
.,.,TRBV6-5,TRBJ2-7,TGTGCCAGCTCCCGGGACACCTACGAGCAGTACTTC,CASSRDTYEQYF
.,.,TRBV4-2,TRBJ2-5,TGTGCCAGCAGCCAAGTCGGGGAGATCCAAGAGACCCAGTACTTC,CASSQVGEIQETQYF
TRBD1,once,TRBV19,TRBJ2-7,TGTGCCAGTACTAAGGACAGGAACTCCTACGAGCAGTACTTC,CASTKDRNSYEQYF
.,.,TRBV27,TRBJ1-2,TGTGCCAGCAGTTCAAGGCGGAACGCTAACTATGGCTACACCTTC,CASSSRRNANYGYTF
TRBD2,.,TRBV10-1,TRBJ2-7,TGCGCCAGCAGTGAGTCGGTCGGAGCGGGAGATCCCCCGGGCGAGCAGTACTTC,CASSESVGAGDPPGEQYF
TRBD2,once,TRBV30,TRBJ2-1,TGTGCTGGGGGACTAGCGGGAGTAATCAGCTCCTACAATGAGCAGTTCTTC,CAGGLAGVISSYNEQFF
.,.,TRBV11-3,TRBJ2-2,TGTGCCAGCAGCATTGGACAGAACACCGGGGAGCTGTTTTTT,CASSIGQNTGELFF
TRBD1,once,TRBV5-1,TRBJ1-2,TGCGCCAGCAGGTCCCAGGTGGCAGGGGGCGCCGGGGATTATGGCTACACCTTC,CASRSQVAGGAGDYGYTF
.,.,TRBV7-3,TRBJ1-5,TGTGCCAGTATCAGGGAGGATTATAGCAATCAGCCCCAGCATTTT,CASIREDYSNQPQHF
TRBD2,.,TRBV4-2,TRBJ2-2,TGTGCCAGCAGCCAAGATCGAAAGCTAGCGGGAGCCCCCGGGGAGCTGTTTTTT,CASSQDRKLAGAPGELFF
TRBD1,.,TRBV18,TRBJ1-3,TGTGCCAGCTCAAGAGGTACAGGGGATTCTACTGGAAACACCATATATTTT,CASSRGTGDSTGNTIYF
.,.,TRBV7-2,TRBJ1-6,TGTGCCAGCAGCCCGAGCTCCCTTACAGGAACGGGTTCACCCCTCCACTTT,CASSPSSLTGTGSPLHF
.,.,TRBV19,TRBJ1-2,TGTGCCAGTAGTATCGGACAGACCGCCAACTATGGCTACACCTTC,CASSIGQTANYGYTF
TRBD1,.,TRBV10-3,TRBJ2-1,TGTGCCATTTTGGGGGACAGTAACTACAATGAGCAGTTCTTC,CAILGDSNYNEQFF